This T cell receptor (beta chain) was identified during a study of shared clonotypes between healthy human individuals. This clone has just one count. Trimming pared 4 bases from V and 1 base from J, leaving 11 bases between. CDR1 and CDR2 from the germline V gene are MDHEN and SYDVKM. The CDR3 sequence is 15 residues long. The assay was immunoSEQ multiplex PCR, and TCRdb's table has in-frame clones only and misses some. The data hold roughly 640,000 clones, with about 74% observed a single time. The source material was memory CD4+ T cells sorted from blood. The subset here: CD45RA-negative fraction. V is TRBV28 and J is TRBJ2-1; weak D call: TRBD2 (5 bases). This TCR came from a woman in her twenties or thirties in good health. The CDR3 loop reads CASSSRTDSYNEQFF. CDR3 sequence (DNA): TGTGCCAGCAGTTCCCGGACTGATTCCTACAATGAGCAGTTCTTC.